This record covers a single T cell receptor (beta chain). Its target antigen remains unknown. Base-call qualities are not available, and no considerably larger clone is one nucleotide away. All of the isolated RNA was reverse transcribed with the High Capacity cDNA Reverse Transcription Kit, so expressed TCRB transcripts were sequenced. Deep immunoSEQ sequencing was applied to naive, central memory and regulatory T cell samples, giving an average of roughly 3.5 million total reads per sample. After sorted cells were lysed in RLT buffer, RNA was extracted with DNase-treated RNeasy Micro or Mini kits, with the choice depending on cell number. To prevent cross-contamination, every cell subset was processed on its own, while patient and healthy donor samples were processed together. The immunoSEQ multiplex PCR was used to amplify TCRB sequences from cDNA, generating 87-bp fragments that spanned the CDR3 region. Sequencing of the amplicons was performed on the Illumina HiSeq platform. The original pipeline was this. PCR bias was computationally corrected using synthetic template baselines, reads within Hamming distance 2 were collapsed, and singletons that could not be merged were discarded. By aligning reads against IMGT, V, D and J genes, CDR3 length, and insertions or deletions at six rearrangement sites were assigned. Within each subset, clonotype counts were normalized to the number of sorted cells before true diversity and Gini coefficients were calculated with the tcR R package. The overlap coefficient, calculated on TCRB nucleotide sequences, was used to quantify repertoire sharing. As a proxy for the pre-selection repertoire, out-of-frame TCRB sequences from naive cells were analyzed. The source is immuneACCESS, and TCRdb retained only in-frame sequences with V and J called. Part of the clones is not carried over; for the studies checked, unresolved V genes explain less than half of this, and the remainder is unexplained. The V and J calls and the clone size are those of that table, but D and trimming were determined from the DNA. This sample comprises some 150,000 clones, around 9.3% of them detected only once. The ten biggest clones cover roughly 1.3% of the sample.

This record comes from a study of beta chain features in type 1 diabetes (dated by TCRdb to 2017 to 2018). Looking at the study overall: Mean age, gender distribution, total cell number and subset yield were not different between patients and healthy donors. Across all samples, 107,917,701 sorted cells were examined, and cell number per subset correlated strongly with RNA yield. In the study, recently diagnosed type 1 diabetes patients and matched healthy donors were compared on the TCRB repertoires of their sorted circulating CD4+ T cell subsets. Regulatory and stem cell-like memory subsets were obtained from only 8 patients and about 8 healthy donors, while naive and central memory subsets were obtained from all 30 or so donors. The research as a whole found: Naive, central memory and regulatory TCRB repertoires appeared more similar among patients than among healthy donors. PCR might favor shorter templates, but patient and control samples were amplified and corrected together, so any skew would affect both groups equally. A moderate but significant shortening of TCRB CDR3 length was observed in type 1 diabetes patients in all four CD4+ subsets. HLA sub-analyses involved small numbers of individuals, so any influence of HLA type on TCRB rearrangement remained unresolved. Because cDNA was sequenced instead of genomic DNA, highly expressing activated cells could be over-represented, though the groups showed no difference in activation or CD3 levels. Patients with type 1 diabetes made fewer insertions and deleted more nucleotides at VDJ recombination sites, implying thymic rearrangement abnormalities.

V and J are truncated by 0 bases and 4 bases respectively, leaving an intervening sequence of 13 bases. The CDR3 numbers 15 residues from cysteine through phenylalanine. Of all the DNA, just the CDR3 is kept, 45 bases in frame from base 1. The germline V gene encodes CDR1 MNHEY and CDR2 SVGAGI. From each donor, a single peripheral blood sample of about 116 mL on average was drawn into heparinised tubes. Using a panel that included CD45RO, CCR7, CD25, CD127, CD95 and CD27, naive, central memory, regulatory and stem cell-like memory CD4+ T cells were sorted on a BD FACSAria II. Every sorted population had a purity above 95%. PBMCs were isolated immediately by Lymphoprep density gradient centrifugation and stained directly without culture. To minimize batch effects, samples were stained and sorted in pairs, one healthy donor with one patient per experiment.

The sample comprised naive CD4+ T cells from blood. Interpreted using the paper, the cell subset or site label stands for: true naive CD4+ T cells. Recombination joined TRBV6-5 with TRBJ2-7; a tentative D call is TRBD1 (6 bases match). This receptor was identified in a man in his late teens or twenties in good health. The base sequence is TGTGCCAGCAGTTACTCGGAGGAAGGGGGATACGAGCAGTACTTC. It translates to CASSYSEEGGYEQYF.